The rows below give T cell receptor beta chains drawn from one sample of a study of cytomegalovirus exposure and HLA in healthy donors. Data came from immunoSEQ multiplex PCR; TCRdb stores just in-frame clones and leaves some out. This sample's table reports some 70,000 clones. The specimen sequenced was PBMCs. These receptors all stem from a man aged 40-49 years in good health and CMV-seronegative. CDR3s include the opening cysteine and the closing phenylalanine or tryptophan. A D gene is named only where the DNA matches it firmly.

d_gene	v_gene	j_gene	CDR3nt	CDR3aa
NA	TRBV7-9	TRBJ2-7	TGTGCCAGCAGCTTAGGGACTATGGAGTACGAGCAGTACTTC	CASSLGTMEYEQYF
TRBD1	TRBV7-2	TRBJ2-7	TGTGCCAGCAGCCGAGAGGGACAGGGACATGCCGAGCAGTACTTC	CASSREGQGHAEQYF
TRBD1	TRBV5-4	TRBJ1-6	TGTGCCAGCAGCTTGGACAGGGGCGGATCACCCCTCCACTTT	CASSLDRGGSPLHF
NA	TRBV18	TRBJ1-5	TGTGCCAGCTCACCACTCGGGGGCAATCAGCCCCAGCATTTT	CASSPLGGNQPQHF
TRBD1	TRBV18	TRBJ1-4	TGTGCCAGCTCACCATCACTAATTACGGGACAGAATGAAAAACTGTTTTTT	CASSPSLITGQNEKLFF
NA	TRBV7-2	TRBJ1-2	TGTGCCAGCAGCTTAGACGGGAACTATGGCTACACCTTC	CASSLDGNYGYTF
NA	TRBV7-9	TRBJ2-3	TGTGCCAGCAGCCCGGAGAGCACAGATACGCAGTATTTT	CASSPESTDTQYF
TRBD2	TRBV5-8	TRBJ2-5	TGTGCCAGCAGCTTAATTTCGGGGGGGTTTCAAGAGACCCAGTACTTC	CASSLISGGFQETQYF
NA	TRBV27	TRBJ2-6	TGTGCCAGCAGTTTATCAAGCAAGAGGTCGACAGACCCTTTCTCTGGGGCCAACGTCCTGACTTTC	CASSLSSKRSTDPFSGANVLTF
TRBD1	TRBV30	TRBJ2-3	TGTGCCTGGAGGCGGACAGGGGCGACAGATACGCAGTATTTT	CAWRRTGATDTQYF
NA	TRBV30	TRBJ1-2	TGTGCCTGGACACGAACGTCCAGGGGCAAAACCTTC	CAWTRTSRGKTF
NA	TRBV9	TRBJ2-6	TGTGCCAGCAGCCAGGTGCACTCTGGGGCCAACGTCCTGACTTTC	CASSQVHSGANVLTF
NA	TRBV19	TRBJ2-5	TGTGCCAGTAGTACGACAGGACTTGAGGGTACCCAGTACTTC	CASSTTGLEGTQYF
NA	TRBV7-2	TRBJ2-5	TGTGCCAGCAGTCAAACGGCGGCGGGAAAGGGGGAGACCCAGTACTTC	CASSQTAAGKGETQYF
NA	TRBV4-3	TRBJ2-5	TGCGCCAGCAGCCAAGGACTTTTAAAAGAGACCCAGTACTTC	CASSQGLLKETQYF
TRBD2	TRBV14	TRBJ2-2	TGTGCCAGCAGCCAGGCTAGCGGCCGGGGCGGGGAGCTGTTTTTT	CASSQASGRGGELFF
NA	TRBV5-1	TRBJ1-6	TGCGCCAGCAGCTTGGCTGGGTTGGGCTCACCCCTCCACTTT	CASSLAGLGSPLHF
TRBD1	TRBV7-6	TRBJ1-6	TGTGCCAGCAGCCTGGACAGGGGTTCACCCCTCCACTTT	CASSLDRGSPLHF
NA	TRBV5-8	TRBJ2-7	TGTGCCAGCAGCTTGTACAGGGCCTACGAGCAGTACTTC	CASSLYRAYEQYF
NA	TRBV21-1	TRBJ2-7	TGTGCCAGCGGGAGGATTCACGAGCAGTACTTC	CASGRIHEQYF
TRBD1	TRBV19	TRBJ1-1	TGTGCCAGTAGTATAGGGGCCGGGACAGGCCGGGGGAAGAACACTGAAGCTTTCTTT	CASSIGAGTGRGKNTEAFF
NA	TRBV7-2	TRBJ2-3	TGTGCCAGCAGCTTAGGGCAGGGCGGAACAGATACGCAGTATTTT	CASSLGQGGTDTQYF
TRBD2	TRBV7-6	TRBJ2-7	TGTGCCAGCAGCTTAAACACTGGCGGGGGGGCGGTGGGCGAGCAGTACTTC	CASSLNTGGGAVGEQYF
NA	TRBV6-5	TRBJ2-2	TGTGCCAGCAGTTCCACCAGGGGCGGTCACACCGGGGAGCTGTTTTTT	CASSSTRGGHTGELFF
NA	TRBV4-3	TRBJ1-2	TGCGCCAGCAGCCAATCATCCGGGGCTAACTATGGCTACACCTTC	CASSQSSGANYGYTF
NA	TRBV5-5	TRBJ2-1	TGTGCCAGCAGGAGGGAAAGCTCCTACAATGAGCAGTTCTTC	CASRRESSYNEQFF
NA	TRBV14	TRBJ1-2	TGTGCCAGCAGCCAAGCAGGGGCCTATGGCTACACCTTC	CASSQAGAYGYTF
TRBD2	TRBV7-9	TRBJ2-7	TGTGCCAGTCAAAGAGCTAGCGGGAGTTCCTACGAGCAGTACTTC	CASQRASGSSYEQYF
TRBD2	TRBV5-4	TRBJ2-1	TGTGCCAGCAGCTTGGGAGGCGGGAGTAGGTTTGTCAATGAGCAGTTCTTC	CASSLGGGSRFVNEQFF
TRBD2	TRBV5-4	TRBJ2-2	TGTGCCAGCAGCCCCGGGACTAGCGGGGGGGTGACCACCGGGGAGCTGTTTTTT	CASSPGTSGGVTTGELFF
NA	TRBV19	TRBJ2-2	TGTGCCAGTAGTCCCGGGACTGCGAACACCGGGGAGCTGTTTTTT	CASSPGTANTGELFF
TRBD2	TRBV30	TRBJ2-7	TGTGCCTGGAGTGGCCTAGCGGGATACGAGCAGTACTTC	CAWSGLAGYEQYF
NA	TRBV30	TRBJ1-1	TGTGCCTGGAGTGGGGGGGGTCTGATCCTGAACACTGAAGCTTTCTTT	CAWSGGGLILNTEAFF
NA	TRBV19	TRBJ1-2	TGTGCCAGTAGTATTCTCGCGGAGACCATAATAGATGGCTACACCTTC	CASSILAETIIDGYTF
NA	TRBV15	TRBJ1-2	TGTGCCACCAGCCGCCTCCAGGACAGCGAAGTTCCCTTC	CATSRLQDSEVPF
TRBD1	TRBV9	TRBJ1-2	TGTGCCAGCAGCGGAGGGACAGGTAGGATCGGCGGCTACACCTTC	CASSGGTGRIGGYTF
NA	TRBV6-5	TRBJ2-1	TGTGCCAGCAGTTACGCGGGACGGGTTAATGAGCAGTTCTTC	CASSYAGRVNEQFF
TRBD2	TRBV30	TRBJ2-5	TGTGCCTGGGGGAACCCCGTCACGGGGGGGAAAGAGACCCAGTACTTC	CAWGNPVTGGKETQYF
NA	TRBV19	TRBJ1-1	TGTGCCAGTAGTGGCGCTCGACACATGAACACTGAAGCTTTCTTT	CASSGARHMNTEAFF
TRBD2	TRBV7-2	TRBJ2-7	TGTGCCAGCAGCTTATTGGGCGGGAGGTCTTACGAGCAGTACTTC	CASSLLGGRSYEQYF
TRBD1	TRBV5-5	TRBJ1-2	TGTGCCAGCAGCATTCTCCATATATCAGGACAGGAATATGGCTACACCTTC	CASSILHISGQEYGYTF
TRBD2	TRBV5-1	TRBJ2-7	TGCGCCAGCAGGGGCGGGAGATTATCCTACGAGCAGTACTTC	CASRGGRLSYEQYF
TRBD1	TRBV5-1	TRBJ1-4	TGCGCCAGCAGCTTTTTGACAGGGGAGCATGAAAAACTGTTTTTT	CASSFLTGEHEKLFF
TRBD1	TRBV5-1	TRBJ2-1	TGCGCCAACGATAGATTACGCCGGGACAGCTTGATCAATGAGCAGTTCTTC	CANDRLRRDSLINEQFF
NA	TRBV28	TRBJ1-1	TGTGCCAGCAGGCAGGGTGGAGAAAGAACTGAAGCTTTCTTT	CASRQGGERTEAFF